The T cell receptor beta chain described here comes from a study of tumor-infiltrating lymphocytes in localized non-small cell lung cancer. Study-level background: Each patient gave resected tumor and non-adjacent uninvolved lung tissue. Findings of the study overall: Not all patients were TCR sequenced, owing to tissue quantity. Tumor T-cell fraction was not associated with recurrence-free survival.

The CDR3 runs 16 residues. CDR1 is MNHEY, CDR2 SMNVEV, per germline (reference sequence). V was shortened by 6 bases and J by 1 base, with 19 bases between the two germline ends. Generated by immunoSEQ multiplex PCR, the TCRdb table keeps only in-frame clones and is missing some. The table records fewer than 12,000 clones, nearly 65% of them present only once. With respect to this clone: Antigen unknown.

The clonotype originates from a human donor with non-small cell lung cancer. The sample comprised lung tumor tissue. The rearrangement links TRBV27 to TRBJ2-7; a possible D gene is TRBD1 (6 bases). CDR3 residues: CASSKLAPGASYEQYF. The CDR3 region has the DNA TGTGCCAGCAGCAAACTTGCCCCAGGGGCTTCCTACGAGCAGTACTTC.